A single sample is the source of the 17 T cell receptor beta chains below, sequenced in a study of breast tumors, draining lymph nodes, adjacent tissues. TCRdb ran MiXCR on the multiplex PCR reads and lists one entry per CDR3 protein. Here the sample spans 200,000 or so distinct CDR3 sequences, about 32% being singletons. Samples came from axillary lymph nodes draining the breast cancer. Sequencing was carried out using axillary lymph node tissue. These TCRs come from a female donor with breast cancer. Some clones in this sample may be carry-over from other donors' samples.

Note on this clonotype: At one boundary the junction diverges from the germline segment, which might be a read error. CDR3: CASSHSGTNPGTQYF. The CDR3 DNA reads TGTGCCAGCAGTCACTCCGGGACCAACCCGGGGACGCAGTATTTT. The rearrangement links TRBV6-5 to TRBJ2-3; TRBD1 or TRBD2 may be the D gene (5 bases each). The CDR3 is made up of 15 amino acids. The germline CDR1 and CDR2 sequences are MNHEY and SVGAGI.

This clonotype came up many times. CDR3 sequence: CASSEVPAGGSTDTQYF. Written as DNA, the CDR3 is TGTGCCAGCAGTGAAGTCCCTGCGGGGGGTAGCACAGATACGCAGTATTTT. This chain connects TRBV6-1 to TRBJ2-3; 8 bases fit TRBD2. Trimming at V came to 1 base and at J to 0 bases, leaving 6 bases not matched to a gene. In germline, CDR1 is MNHNS, CDR2 SASEGT. This CDR3 has 17 residues.

V gene TRBV7-3 combines with J gene TRBJ1-5; maybe TRBD1 (6 bases). The CDR3 length is 14 residues. The germline V gene has CDR1 SGHTA and CDR2 FQGTGA. V was shortened by 2 bases and J by 6 bases, with 11 bases between the two germline ends. CDR3: CASSLVRTAQPQHF. As DNA, the CDR3 is TGTGCCAGCAGCTTAGTCCGGACAGCTCAGCCCCAGCATTTT.

Concerning this clonotype: This may stem from a read error, because a much larger clone lies one nucleotide away. J is TRBJ1-6 and V is TRBV6-2 or TRBV6-3, with a weak D call TRBD1 (6 bases). In germline, CDR1 is MNHEY, CDR2 SVGEGT. This CDR3 spans 15 amino acids. With 5 bases removed from V and 9 bases from J, the gap between germline ends came to 17 bases. The CDR3 reads CASSHELTGSSPLHF. The CDR3 DNA reads TGTGCCAGCAGTCACGAGCTGACAGGCTCTTCACCCCTCCACTTT.

The table lists this clonotype with many counts. This rearrangement joins TRBV6-2 or TRBV6-3 to TRBJ1-2; no clear D. The germline V gene has CDR1 MNHEY and CDR2 SVGEGT. This CDR3 is 13 amino acids long. The V gene lost 10 bases and the J gene lost 1 base, with 13 bases spanning the gap. CDR3 loop: CAIYRAGNYGYTF. The CDR3 nucleotides read TGTGCCATCTACCGGGCGGGTAACTATGGCTACACCTTC.

Note on this clonotype: A much bigger clone sits one base away, suggesting this may be a read error. The V and J genes are TRBV7-2 and TRBJ1-5, with D tentatively TRBD1 (6 bases). Germline-derived CDR1 and CDR2 are SGHTA and FQGNSA. CDR3 length: 15 residues. This CDR3 reads CAGSLGGTPNQPQHF. CDR3 in DNA: TGTGCCGGCAGCCTAGGGGGGACTCCCAATCAGCCCCAGCATTTT.

This clonotype has only a few counts. CDR3 DNA: TGTGCCACCAGTGATCTAGCAGGGGACGCAGATACGCAGTATTTT. It encodes CATSDLAGDADTQYF. This chain joins TRBV24-1 and TRBJ2-3; possibly TRBD1 for D (6 bases). The ends were cut back, 3 bases at V and 4 bases at J, with 13 bases in the middle. The germline V gene encodes CDR1 KGHDR and CDR2 SFDVKD. The CDR3 has 15 amino acids.

This clonotype was seen more than once but under ten times. A much larger clone differs by one base, so this may be a read error. V and J are TRBV9 and TRBJ2-5; D assignment may be TRBD1 or TRBD2 (6 bases each). The CDR3 length is 15 residues. Germline V CDR1 and CDR2: SGDLS, YYNGEE. Here the CDR3 DNA reads TGTGCCAGCAGCTCCCGGGGGCGGGAACAAGAGACCCCGTACTTC. Its protein product is CASSSRGREQETPYF.

About this clonotype: Its ends do not fully match the called genes, so a read error is possible. V gene TRBV11-3 combines with J gene TRBJ2-5, with a possible D match to TRBD1 (5 bases). Germline CDR1 is SGHNT and CDR2 is YENEEA. The CDR3 covers 17 residues. The CDR3, as DNA: TGTGCCAGCAGTTCCAGTCAGGACAACCAGTCCCAAGAGACCCAGCACTTC. This sequence encodes CASSSSQDNQSQETQHF.

The rearrangement joins TRBV20-1 to TRBJ1-6; D not resolved. From germline, CDR1 is DFQATT and CDR2 SNEGSKA (reference sequence). With 5 bases removed from V and 0 bases from J, the gap between germline ends came to 5 bases. The CDR3 is made up of 13 amino acids. As DNA, the CDR3 is TGCAGTGCTGCTGGCTCCTATAATTCACCCCTCCACTTT. Translated, it gives CSAAGSYNSPLHF.

The rearrangement uses TRBV2 and TRBJ2-7, with 9 nucleotides matching TRBD1. CDR3 length: 15 amino acids. Germline values: CDR1 SNHLY, CDR2 FYNNEI. Trimming cost V 6 bases and J 7 bases; bases outside gene matches: 13. The CDR3 region is CASRAGTGPRGEQYF. DNA of the CDR3: TGTGCCAGCAGGGCCGGGACAGGGCCAAGAGGGGAGCAGTACTTC.

This clonotype has at least ten counts. The chain couples TRBV6-7 to TRBJ2-1; D might be TRBD1 or TRBD2, each matching 5 bases. TRBV6-7 is identified as an open reading frame with a role that is uncertain. CDR3 length: 15 residues. The germline V and J ends were trimmed by 0 bases and 4 bases, with 10 bases remaining between them. This CDR3 reads CASSYSKRGYNEQFF. The CDR3 DNA sequence: TGTGCCAGCAGTTACTCGAAGAGGGGTTACAATGAGCAGTTCTTC.

J is TRBJ2-1 and V is TRBV2; no reliable D call. In germline, CDR1 is SNHLY, CDR2 FYNNEI. The CDR3 spans 12 residues. V was cut by 6 bases and J by 4 bases, with 7 bases left in between. The CDR3 bases are TGTGCCAGCAGGAAGGAATACAATGAGCAGTTCTTC. Its translation is CASRKEYNEQFF.

Many counts were recorded for this clonotype. This chain uses TRBV7-8 with TRBJ1-2; no clear D gene. V lost 6 bases to trimming and J lost 4 bases, with 15 bases between them. This CDR3 is 14 amino acids long. Germline lookup yields CDR1 SGHVS and CDR2 FQNEAQ. CDR3 residues: CASRIPGKSYGYTF. The CDR3 DNA follows: TGTGCCAGCAGAATACCCGGGAAGTCCTATGGCTACACCTTC.

A remark on this clonotype: This may stem from a read error, because a much larger clone lies one nucleotide away. The chain joins TRBV6-5 to TRBJ2-1; TRBD1 or TRBD2 may be the D gene (7 bases each). There are 17 residues in the CDR3. Germline CDR1 reads MNHEY; CDR2 reads SVGAGI. The CDR3 sequence is CASSYSREGASYSEQFF. Written as DNA, the CDR3 is TGTGCCAGCAGTTACTCGAGGGAGGGGGCCTCATACAGTGAGCAGTTCTTC.

In this sample, this clonotype turned up many times. The chain carries TRBV29-1 and TRBJ2-3; D gene ambiguous. Germline CDR1 and CDR2: SQVTM and ANQGSEA. The CDR3 totals 12 residues. Trimming took 8 bases from V and 0 from J, leaving 9 bases between them. This chain's CDR3 is CSSHGSTDTQYF. The CDR3 region has the DNA TGCAGCTCTCATGGGAGCACAGATACGCAGTATTTT.

To note about this clonotype: Possible read error: a much larger clone is one base away. V is TRBV5-6 and J is TRBJ2-7; D not resolved. Trimming left V 4 bases short and J 6 bases short, with 11 bases between. The CDR3 is 12 residues long. CDR1 is SGHDT and CDR2 is YYEEEE in the germline V gene. CDR3 amino acids: CASSVGRSEQYF. The CDR3 nucleotides are TGTGCCAGCAGCGTAGGTCGTTCCGAGCAGTACTTC.